Listed below are T cell receptor beta chains from one sample, sequenced in a study of blood T cells in healthy people across ages. A single record per CDR3 protein comes from TCRdb applying MiXCR to the 5' RACE reads. The sample lists hundreds of thousands of distinct CDR3 sequences; approximately 21% were seen once. Sequenced: blood. The receptors derive from a man between 65 and 80 years old in good health. CDR3s include the opening cysteine and the closing phenylalanine or tryptophan. Fields, in order: V gene, J gene, CDR3 protein.

TRBV28	TRBJ2-3	CANSHWVEGTDTQYF
TRBV20-1	TRBJ2-1	CSAMDLAGANNEQFF
TRBV12-3/TRBV12-4	TRBJ2-3	CASSFSGFPDTQYF
TRBV10-3	TRBJ1-6	CAISESSILAYNSPLHF
TRBV11-2	TRBJ1-2	CASSLDRGRAYGYTF
TRBV18	TRBJ1-4	CASSPSRGRTVLNEKLFF
TRBV7-9	-	CASGPGTSQETQYF
TRBV20-1	TRBJ1-1	CSARETRGGNTEAFF
TRBV20-1	TRBJ1-2	CSAREPGTGDFYGYTF
TRBV30	TRBJ1-2	CAWSVAGVGYGYTF
TRBV20-1	TRBJ1-2	CSADRGDYGYTF
TRBV5-1	TRBJ1-5	CASNPSDSNQPQHF
TRBV7-2	TRBJ2-1	CASSQGGSLGWNEQFF
TRBV7-2	TRBJ1-3	CASSLIIWQLSGNTIYF
TRBV5-5	TRBJ1-1	CASSLSTGAFHMNTEAFF
TRBV20-1	TRBJ2-1	CSARDLFGLAENEQFF
TRBV15	TRBJ1-1	CATSRDKGLNTEAFF
TRBV19	TRBJ2-1	CASSTSSTSGRAWYNEQFF
TRBV2	-	CASSGGGGGNNEQFF
TRBV7-2	TRBJ2-2	CASSLGRSNTGEPFF
TRBV5-1	TRBJ1-2	CASSSKPGGDYGYTF
TRBV7-2	-	CASSLVAGGVEQFF
TRBV6-1	TRBJ2-6	CASSEAGVSSGANVLTF
TRBV6-6	TRBJ1-1	CASSYIGRERTEAFF
TRBV2	TRBJ2-5	CASKRGGQETQYF
TRBV12-3/TRBV12-4	TRBJ1-4	CASSLLAGVELFF
TRBV20-1	TRBJ1-4	CSASPEAIFGEKLFF
TRBV21-1	TRBJ1-2	CASTARHGYTF
TRBV28	TRBJ2-2	CASRSGLTGELFF
TRBV7-6	TRBJ2-3	CASSLARTKTYYTDTQYF
TRBV29-1	-	CSVEASGGEQFF
TRBV6-2/TRBV6-3	TRBJ1-2	CATLPGTPRYGYTF
TRBV12-3/TRBV12-4	TRBJ1-2	CASSLGRWRTPYGYTF
TRBV5-1	TRBJ2-1	CASSLSYEMNEQFF
TRBV18	TRBJ2-5	CASSPLPAGDPRETQYF
TRBV7-7	TRBJ2-3	CASSLERGSTDTQYF
TRBV12-3/TRBV12-4	TRBJ1-4	CASSFAGGYRSEKLFF
TRBV20-1	TRBJ1-1	CSARDRGFTEAFF
TRBV28	TRBJ2-7	CASERGSASYEQYF
TRBV6-5	TRBJ1-2	CASSQPGTHYGYTF
TRBV7-2	TRBJ2-1	CASSTTSGGFYNEQFF
TRBV6-1	TRBJ1-5	CASSKPPRGRGGNQPQHF
TRBV3-1	TRBJ1-6	CASSQTHLGQGSSYNSPLHF
TRBV5-1	-	CASTPPGGTGNEQFF
TRBV14	TRBJ1-3	CASSFNHRARSSGNTIYF
TRBV7-9	TRBJ1-3	CASSTSNFNSGNTIYF
TRBV20-1	-	CSARDPLAGGLYEQYF